These 22 T cell receptor beta chains originate from one sample sequenced in a study of blood T cell repertoires in COVID-19. TCRdb keeps only in-frame clones here, not all; method: immunoSEQ multiplex PCR. The data contain over 150,000 clones, around 89% of them singletons. The sequenced sample consisted of peripheral blood. Receptor source: a man aged 18 to 30 who had recovered from COVID-19.

The rearrangement uses TRBV27 and TRBJ1-4; D gene ambiguous. The germline V gene has CDR1 MNHEY and CDR2 SMNVEV (reference sequence). V lost 2 bases to trimming and J lost 8 bases, with 15 bases between them. The CDR3 contains 15 residues. CDR3 DNA: TGTGCCAGCAGTTTAGATGCAGGTCGATGGGAAAAACTGTTTTTT. Encoded protein: CASSLDAGRWEKLFF.

The rearrangement links TRBV9 to TRBJ2-3, with D unclear. V was cut by 0 bases and J by 4 bases, with 12 bases left in between. The CDR3 has 15 residues. Per germline, CDR1 SGDLS and CDR2 YYNGEE. CDR3: CASSVATTNPDTQYF. CDR3 coding DNA: TGTGCCAGCAGCGTAGCTACGACAAATCCAGATACGCAGTATTTT.

The rearrangement links TRBV12-3 or TRBV12-4 to TRBJ2-1; 9 bases agree with TRBD2. The CDR3 sequence is 12 residues long. The V segment lost 5 bases and the J segment 10 bases; nucleotides outside the gene matches: 3. CDR3 residues: CASSPTSGEQFF. The CDR3 DNA sequence: TGTGCCAGCAGTCCGACTAGCGGAGAGCAGTTCTTC.

The rearrangement uses TRBV2 and TRBJ2-7; the D gene is possibly TRBD1 (7 bases). This CDR3 region has 15 residues. Germline CDR1 and CDR2: SNHLY and FYNNEI. The ends were cut back, 8 bases at V and 4 bases at J, with 21 bases in the middle. CDR3 coding DNA: TGTGCCAGCGCCGGAGGAGGGGGCCCCATTTACGAGCAGTACTTC. Protein sequence: CASAGGGGPIYEQYF.

The chain couples TRBV29-1 to TRBJ2-5; possibly TRBD2 for D (6 bases). This CDR3 region has 13 residues. Trimming shortened V by 3 bases and J by 1 base, and 9 bases separated the two germline ends. Germline V gives CDR1 SQVTM, CDR2 ANQGSEA. DNA for the CDR3: TGCAGCGTTGAGGGCGGGGTCCAAGAGACCCAGTACTTC. This encodes CSVEGGVQETQYF.

V and J are TRBV12-3 or TRBV12-4 and TRBJ2-7; no firm D call. Trimming stripped 3 bases from V and 5 bases from J, with 11 bases between. The CDR3 has 13 amino acids. The CDR3 coding sequence is TGTGCCAGCAGTTTGTCCAGCGTACACGAGCAGTACTTC. This sequence encodes CASSLSSVHEQYF.

V usage is TRBV5-4 and J usage is TRBJ2-2, with TRBD1 matching over 7 bases. The junction had 3 bases not matched to a gene; V was cut back by 4 bases and J by 0 bases. In germline, CDR1 is SGHNT, CDR2 YYREEE (reference sequence). This CDR3 spans 15 amino acids. The CDR3 DNA sequence: TGTGCCAGCAGCACCGGGACAGCGAACACCGGGGAGCTGTTTTTT. Translation gives CASSTGTANTGELFF.

This chain links TRBV4-1 with TRBJ2-5; D is ambiguous. This CDR3 spans 18 amino acids. V lost 1 base, J lost 5 bases, and 23 bases lay in between. CDR1 and CDR2 from the germline V gene are MGHRA and YSYEKL. Here the CDR3 DNA reads TGCGCCAGCAGCCAAGGCCTCCCCGGAGACTCCTTGGTGGAGACCCAGTACTTC. This encodes CASSQGLPGDSLVETQYF.

This chain connects TRBV25-1 to TRBJ1-2, with D tentatively TRBD1 (5 bases). Germline V CDR1 and CDR2: MGHDK, SYGVNS. CDR3 length: 12 amino acids. V shed 6 bases and J shed 2 bases, with 7 bases lying between them. The CDR3 region has the DNA TGTGCCAGCAGCGACAGAAACTATGGCTACACCTTC. It specifies CASSDRNYGYTF.

V gene TRBV29-1 combines with J gene TRBJ1-2, with 8 bases that match TRBD1. The CDR3 is 15 residues long. Germline trimming cut 1 base from V and 5 bases from J; bases unmatched to any gene: 9. CDR1 is SQVTM and CDR2 is ANQGSEA in the germline V gene. Here the CDR3 reads CSVEGRQGMGYGYTF. DNA for the CDR3: TGCAGCGTTGAAGGCCGACAGGGGATGGGGTATGGCTACACCTTC.

The chain couples TRBV12-3 or TRBV12-4 to TRBJ2-7, with D possibly TRBD1 on 5 matching bases. This CDR3 comprises 13 residues. Trimming cost V 6 bases and J 4 bases, with 13 bases left between them. CDR3 coding DNA: TGTGCCAGCAGCGCAGACAGCTTATACGAGCAGTACTTC. This codes for CASSADSLYEQYF.

This clone was found a few times. This sequence joins TRBV27 and TRBJ1-1, with D perhaps matching TRBD1 (6 bases). CDR3 length: 13 residues. The germline CDR1 and CDR2 sequences are MNHEY and SMNVEV (reference sequence). The V end lost 6 bases, the J end lost 0 bases, and 8 bases lay between the germline ends. The CDR3 here is CASSRTVNTEAFF. CDR3 sequence (DNA): TGTGCCAGCAGCAGGACAGTGAACACTGAAGCTTTCTTT.

This chain joins TRBV27 and TRBJ2-7; perhaps TRBD1 as D (7 bases). This CDR3 contains 15 residues. Germline V gives CDR1 MNHEY, CDR2 SMNVEV (reference sequence). V lost 4 bases to trimming and J lost 6 bases, with 19 bases between them. For the CDR3, the DNA is TGTGCCAGCAGTTCCCCCAGGGGGGTCTTTGCCGAGCAGTACTTC. It is translated as CASSSPRGVFAEQYF.

The chain recombines TRBV5-4 with TRBJ2-7; 10 bases fit TRBD1. Trimming cost V 4 bases and J 6 bases; bases outside gene matches: 10. Looked up from germline, CDR1 is SGHNT and CDR2 is YYREEE (reference sequence). The length of the CDR3 is 15 residues. The CDR3 here is CASSKGQGTSSEQYF. The CDR3 bases are TGTGCCAGCAGCAAGGGACAGGGGACGTCAAGCGAGCAGTACTTC.

This sequence joins TRBV4-1 and TRBJ2-5; 15 nucleotides line up with TRBD2. The V segment lost 2 bases and the J segment 4 bases; nucleotides outside the gene matches: 8. Germline loops: CDR1 MGHRA, CDR2 YSYEKL. The CDR3 extends over 18 amino acids. The CDR3 DNA reads TGCGCCAGCAGCCAACTCGGACTAGCGGGAGGGCAACGAGAGACCCAGTACTTC. Residues: CASSQLGLAGGQRETQYF.

This chain uses TRBV6-5 with TRBJ1-4, with unresolved D. V was trimmed by 8 bases and J by 7 bases, leaving 17 bases between them. Per the germline V gene, CDR1 is MNHEY and CDR2 is SVGAGI. This CDR3 has 14 amino acids. The CDR3 bases are TGTGCCAGCTCCCCGGGGTCCTCTGGTGAAAAACTGTTTTTT. This encodes CASSPGSSGEKLFF.

The table lists this clone with a few counts. The CDR3 nucleotides are TGTGCCAGCAGTGCTGACAGGGGAGTGATGCCCCAGCATTTT. Translation: CASSADRGVMPQHF. J is TRBJ1-5 and V is TRBV28; TRBD1 matches 8 bases. Germline values: CDR1 MDHEN, CDR2 SYDVKM. The J segment lost 9 bases and the V segment lost 5 bases, leaving 9 bases of the junction unmatched. This CDR3 contains 14 residues. The full variable domain, completed using reference TRBV28 and TRBJ1-5, is DVKVTQSSRYLVKRTGEKVFLECVQDMDHENMFWYRQDPGLGLRLIYFSYDVKMKEKGDIPEGYSVSREKKERFSLILESASTNQTSMYLCASSADRGVMPQHFGDGTRLSIL.

V and J are TRBV3-1 (or the pseudogene TRBV3-2) and TRBJ2-1, with 8 bases fitting TRBD2. The CDR3 is 14 residues long. Germline V gene sequence: CDR1 LGHDT, CDR2 YNNKEL (reference sequence). With 5 bases clipped from V and 9 bases from J, the junction kept 9 bases outside the gene matches. The CDR3: CASSDRAGVIEQFF. The CDR3 DNA sequence: TGTGCCAGCAGCGACAGAGCGGGAGTGATTGAGCAGTTCTTC.

This clone was recorded only once. The chain links TRBV9 to TRBJ1-6; 8 nucleotides align to TRBD1. The CDR3 loop spans 16 amino acids. Germline V CDR1 and CDR2: SGDLS, YYNGEE. Unmatched junction bases numbered 5, after V lost 3 bases and J lost 3 bases. CDR3 sequence: CASSADDRGYNSPLHF. In nucleotides, the CDR3 is TGTGCCAGCAGCGCAGATGACAGGGGCTATAATTCACCCCTCCACTTT.

This clone was found once. This chain joins TRBV9 and TRBJ1-3; D is undetermined. The CDR3 loop spans 15 amino acids. Trimming removed 0 bases at V and 0 bases at J, with 7 bases between. The germline gives CDR1 SGDLS, CDR2 YYNGEE. CDR3 in amino acids: CASSVDSGSGNTIYF. CDR3 nucleotides: TGTGCCAGCAGCGTAGATTCGGGCTCTGGAAACACCATATATTTT.

This clone has a single count. V usage is TRBV15 and J usage is TRBJ2-7; 7 positions match TRBD1. The CDR3 runs to 16 residues. J gave up 2 bases and V 1 base, and 8 bases lay outside the gene matches. In germline, CDR1 is LNHNV, CDR2 YYDKDF (reference sequence). The CDR3 protein is CATSRAPGTAPYEQYF. The CDR3 coding sequence is TGTGCCACCAGCAGAGCTCCCGGGACAGCCCCCTACGAGCAGTACTTC.

The chain is built from TRBV19 and TRBJ2-5; 11 nucleotides agree with TRBD2. CDR1 is LNHDA, CDR2 SQIVND, per germline (reference sequence). Trimming removed 4 bases from V and 4 bases from J; junction bases left unmatched: 2. The CDR3 runs 14 residues. CDR3 amino acids: CASSTLAGVETQYF. The CDR3 nucleotides are TGTGCCAGTAGTACACTAGCGGGAGTAGAGACCCAGTACTTC.